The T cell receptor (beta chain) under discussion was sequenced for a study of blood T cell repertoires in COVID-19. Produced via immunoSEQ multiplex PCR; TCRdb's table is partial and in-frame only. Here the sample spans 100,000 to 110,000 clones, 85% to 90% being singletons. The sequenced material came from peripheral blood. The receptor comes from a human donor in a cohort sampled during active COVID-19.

The CDR3: CASTLGLAGASEQYF. DNA for the CDR3: TGTGCCAGCACCTTAGGGCTAGCGGGAGCCTCCGAGCAGTACTTC. The rearrangement joins TRBV28 to TRBJ2-7, with 10 bases that match TRBD2. J lost 6 bases, V lost 7 bases, and 12 bases had no gene match. This CDR3 comprises 15 residues. Per the germline V gene, CDR1 is MDHEN and CDR2 is SYDVKM.